This T cell receptor (beta chain) was identified in a study of blood T cell repertoires in COVID-19 (TCRdb year 2020). Regarding the research as a whole: Collaborator samples came from the United States, Italy and Spain and covered acute and convalescent phases of COVID-19. The prospective study material was composed of cDNA or gDNA derived from T cells, B-cell-depleted T cells, or PBMCs. Deeply sampled blood TCRbeta repertoires from subjects exposed to, actively infected with, or recovered from COVID-19 were included in the dataset. The repertoires were released in a freely available public database intended as a resource for research on the immune response to SARS-CoV-2. The samples were drawn from two sources: the first 160 participants of the ongoing ImmuneRACE study, and about 1,300 subjects contributed by 6 global collaborators. The sample metadata nearly always contained a de-identified subject ID, COVID-19 status, age in years and sex. Where available, HLA class I and class II types were obtained from metadata supplied by the sample provider rather than from assay-based typing. General findings and caveats noted by the study authors: Clinical and demographic metadata were provided uncurated, with the amount varying by source and participant.

The immunoSEQ Assay, a bias-controlled multiplex PCR, was used to amplify TCRbeta CDR3 regions from genomic DNA. In the source study's methods: The number of nucleated cells in each sample was estimated from the amplification of reference gene primers within the assay. To quantify the absolute abundance of each unique TCRbeta CDR3 rearrangement, sequence reads were collapsed and filtered. For each sample, productive Simpson clonality was calculated as the square root of Simpson's diversity index over productive rearrangements. The clones in this table, taken by TCRdb from immuneACCESS, are in-frame only. Not every clone is retained; where verified, under half of the shortfall comes from an unresolved V gene, and the cause of the rest is unknown. V and J calls and clone size are given by that table; D and trimming were obtained from the DNA. The sample table records around 26,000 clones; more than 85% of these occur just once. The leading ten clones occupy around 2.1% of the sample.

Notes on this clone: The antigen this receptor binds is unknown. Per-nucleotide qualities are absent, and no much larger clonotype sits a single base away.

Collaborating institutions collected whole blood in K2EDTA tubes following their own protocols. For TCRbeta analysis, collaborators shipped samples in one of three forms: frozen whole blood, isolated PBMCs, or DNA extracted from either of those sample types. Via the germline V gene, CDR1 is LGHNA and CDR2 YNFKEQ. The cysteine opens and the phenylalanine closes a CDR3 of 15 amino acids. CDR3 DNA only is kept here, 45 bases in frame from base 1. The germline ends are 10 bases apart after V is trimmed by 1 base and J by 0 bases. The TCR comes from a human donor in a cohort sampled during active COVID-19. The chain is encoded by TRBV4-2 joined to TRBJ2-7; the D gene is perhaps TRBD2, on 5 matching bases. The specimen sequenced was peripheral blood. The nucleotides are TGTGCCAGCAGCCAAGCGCTGGGGAGCTCCTACGAGCAGTACTTC. It is translated as CASSQALGSSYEQYF.